This TCR beta chain was obtained from a study of blood T cell repertoires in COVID-19. The germline V and J ends were trimmed by 4 bases and 3 bases, with 6 bases remaining between them. The CDR3 is 12 residues long. CDR1 and CDR2 from the germline V gene are MDHEN and SYDVKM. Seattle's enrolled individuals joined amid active infection and were then monitored longitudinally. Original processing methods: The assay estimated nucleated cells by amplifying reference gene primers. Using immunoSEQ multiplex PCR, the repertoire was profiled, and TCRdb retains in-frame clones only, with some absent. V and J calls and clone size follow that table, whereas D and trimming were derived from the DNA. The data contain about 210,000 clones, 70% to 85% of them seen just once; the ten biggest clones take up over 6%.

This chain connects TRBV28 to TRBJ1-2; D is unresolved. This clonotype was sampled from a woman older than 75 with COVID-19, enrolled during active disease. Sequenced material: peripheral blood. The CDR3 sequence: CASSSGDYGYTF. The CDR3 DNA reads TGTGCCAGCAGTTCCGGGGACTATGGCTACACCTTC.